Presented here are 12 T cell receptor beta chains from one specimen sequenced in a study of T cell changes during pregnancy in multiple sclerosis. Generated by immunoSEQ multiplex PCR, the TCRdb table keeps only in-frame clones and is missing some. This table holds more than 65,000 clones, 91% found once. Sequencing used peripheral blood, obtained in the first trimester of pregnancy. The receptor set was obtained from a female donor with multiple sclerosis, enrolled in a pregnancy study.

The CDR3: CASSWGVSETQYF. Here the CDR3 DNA reads TGTGCCAGCAGTTGGGGGGTATCAGAGACCCAGTACTTC. The rearrangement links TRBV27 to TRBJ2-5; D perhaps matches TRBD2 (6 bases). The CDR3 totals 13 residues. V lost 4 bases to trimming and J lost 4 bases, with 10 bases between them. The germline CDR1 and CDR2 sequences are MNHEY and SMNVEV (reference sequence).

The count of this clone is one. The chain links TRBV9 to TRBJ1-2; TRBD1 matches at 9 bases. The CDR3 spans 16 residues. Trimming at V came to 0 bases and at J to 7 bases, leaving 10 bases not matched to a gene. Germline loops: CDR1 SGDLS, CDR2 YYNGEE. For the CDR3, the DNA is TGTGCCAGCAGCGTAGAGCCGGGACAGGGAGTCTTTGGCTACACCTTC. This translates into CASSVEPGQGVFGYTF.

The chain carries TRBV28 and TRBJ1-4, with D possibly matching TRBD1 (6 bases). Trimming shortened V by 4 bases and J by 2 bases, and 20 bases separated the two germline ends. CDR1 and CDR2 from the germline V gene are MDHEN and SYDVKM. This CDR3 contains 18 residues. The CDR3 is CASSSHGTGTSTNEKLFF. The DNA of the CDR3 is TGTGCCAGCAGTTCCCACGGTACAGGGACCTCCACTAATGAAAAACTGTTTTTT.

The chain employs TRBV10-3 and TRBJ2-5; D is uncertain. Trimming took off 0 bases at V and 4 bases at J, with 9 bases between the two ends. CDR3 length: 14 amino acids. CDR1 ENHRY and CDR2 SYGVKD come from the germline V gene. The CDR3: CAISESVEVETQYF. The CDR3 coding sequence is TGTGCCATCAGTGAGTCGGTTGAGGTAGAGACCCAGTACTTC.

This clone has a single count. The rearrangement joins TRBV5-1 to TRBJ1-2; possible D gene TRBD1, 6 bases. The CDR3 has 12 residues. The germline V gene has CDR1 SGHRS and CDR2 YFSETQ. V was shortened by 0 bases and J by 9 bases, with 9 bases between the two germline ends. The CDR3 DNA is TGCGCCAGCAGCTTGGAGCAGGGGCGCTACACCTTC. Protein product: CASSLEQGRYTF.

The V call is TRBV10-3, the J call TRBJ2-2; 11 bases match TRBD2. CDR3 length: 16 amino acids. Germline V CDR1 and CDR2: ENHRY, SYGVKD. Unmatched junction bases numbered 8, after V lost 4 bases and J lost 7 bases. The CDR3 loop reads CAISVLAGGPLGELFF. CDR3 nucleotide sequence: TGTGCCATCAGTGTCCTAGCGGGAGGCCCTCTCGGGGAGCTGTTTTTT.

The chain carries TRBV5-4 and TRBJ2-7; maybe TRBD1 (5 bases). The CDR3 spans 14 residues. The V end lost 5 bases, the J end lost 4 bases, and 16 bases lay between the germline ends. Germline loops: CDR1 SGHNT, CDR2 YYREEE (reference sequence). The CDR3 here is CASRAFGKGYEQYF. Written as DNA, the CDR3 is TGTGCCAGCAGAGCTTTCGGTAAGGGGTACGAGCAGTACTTC.

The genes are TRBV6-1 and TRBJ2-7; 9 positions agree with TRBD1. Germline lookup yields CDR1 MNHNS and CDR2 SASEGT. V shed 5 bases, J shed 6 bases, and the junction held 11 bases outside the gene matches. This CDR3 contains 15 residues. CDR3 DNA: TGTGCCAGCAGTCTTAGGACAGGGGTCTACGGCGAGCAGTACTTC. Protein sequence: CASSLRTGVYGEQYF.

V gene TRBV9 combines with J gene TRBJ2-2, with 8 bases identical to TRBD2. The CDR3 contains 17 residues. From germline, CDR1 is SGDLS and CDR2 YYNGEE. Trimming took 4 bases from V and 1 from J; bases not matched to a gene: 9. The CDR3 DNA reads TGTGCCAGCAGCACTAGACGCGGGGGGTTGAACACCGGGGAGCTGTTTTTT. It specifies CASSTRRGGLNTGELFF.

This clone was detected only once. The chain's CDR3 is CASSLEPGGTGELFF. The DNA for the CDR3 is TGTGCCAGCAGCTTAGAGCCAGGGGGCACCGGGGAGCTGTTTTTT. This chain uses TRBV7-3 with TRBJ2-2; 7 bases line up with TRBD1. The germline gives CDR1 SGHTA, CDR2 FQGTGA. The trim removed 2 bases at V and 4 bases at J, leaving 4 bases unmatched. The CDR3 spans 15 residues.

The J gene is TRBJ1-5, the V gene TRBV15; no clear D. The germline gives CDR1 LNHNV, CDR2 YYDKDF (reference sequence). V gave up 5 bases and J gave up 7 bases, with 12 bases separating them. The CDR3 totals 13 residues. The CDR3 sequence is CATSAGKYQPQHF. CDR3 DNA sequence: TGTGCCACCAGCGCCGGGAAGTACCAGCCCCAGCATTTT.

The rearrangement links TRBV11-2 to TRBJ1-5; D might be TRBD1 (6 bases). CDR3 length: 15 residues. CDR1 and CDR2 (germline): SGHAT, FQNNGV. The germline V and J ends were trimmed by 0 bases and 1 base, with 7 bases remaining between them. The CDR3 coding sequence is TGTGCCAGCAGCTTAGAAGGGGGAAGCAATCAGCCCCAGCATTTT. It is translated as CASSLEGGSNQPQHF.